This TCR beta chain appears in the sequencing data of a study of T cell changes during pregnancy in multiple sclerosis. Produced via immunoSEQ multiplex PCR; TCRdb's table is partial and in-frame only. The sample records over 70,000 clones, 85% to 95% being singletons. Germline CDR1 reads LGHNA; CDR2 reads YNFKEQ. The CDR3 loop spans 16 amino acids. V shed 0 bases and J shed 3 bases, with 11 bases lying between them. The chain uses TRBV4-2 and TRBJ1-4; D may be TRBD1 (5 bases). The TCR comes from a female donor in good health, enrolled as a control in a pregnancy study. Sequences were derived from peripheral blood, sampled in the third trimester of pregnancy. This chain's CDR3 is CASSQEPRAANEKLFF. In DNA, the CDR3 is TGTGCCAGCAGCCAAGAGCCCAGGGCAGCTAATGAAAAACTGTTTTTT.